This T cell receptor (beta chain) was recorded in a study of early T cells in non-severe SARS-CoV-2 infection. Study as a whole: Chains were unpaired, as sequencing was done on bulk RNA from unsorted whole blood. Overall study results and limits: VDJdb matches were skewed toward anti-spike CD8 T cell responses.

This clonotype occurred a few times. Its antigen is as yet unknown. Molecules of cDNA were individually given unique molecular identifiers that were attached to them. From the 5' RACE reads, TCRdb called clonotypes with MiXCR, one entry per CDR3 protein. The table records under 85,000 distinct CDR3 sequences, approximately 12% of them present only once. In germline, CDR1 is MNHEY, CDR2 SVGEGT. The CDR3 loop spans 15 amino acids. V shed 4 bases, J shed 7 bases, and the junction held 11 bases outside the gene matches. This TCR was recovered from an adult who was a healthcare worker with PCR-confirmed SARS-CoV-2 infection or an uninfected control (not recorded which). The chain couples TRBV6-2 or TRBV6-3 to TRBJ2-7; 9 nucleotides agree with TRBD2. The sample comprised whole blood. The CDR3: CASSSHGGTSIEQYF. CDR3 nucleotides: TGTGCCAGCAGTTCTCACGGTGGGACTAGCATTGAGCAGTACTTC.